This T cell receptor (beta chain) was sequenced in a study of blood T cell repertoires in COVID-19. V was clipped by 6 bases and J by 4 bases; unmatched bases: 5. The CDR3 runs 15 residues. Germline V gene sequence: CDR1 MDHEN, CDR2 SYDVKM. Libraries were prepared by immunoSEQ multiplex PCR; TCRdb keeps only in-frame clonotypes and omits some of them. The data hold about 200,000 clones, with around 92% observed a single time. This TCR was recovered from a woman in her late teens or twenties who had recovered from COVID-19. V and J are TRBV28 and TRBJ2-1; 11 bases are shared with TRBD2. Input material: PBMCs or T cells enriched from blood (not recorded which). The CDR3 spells CASRGLAGGYNEQFF. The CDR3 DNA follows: TGTGCCAGCAGGGGGCTAGCGGGGGGTTACAATGAGCAGTTCTTC. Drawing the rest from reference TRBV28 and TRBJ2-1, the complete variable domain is DVKVTQSSRYLVKRTGEKVFLECVQDMDHENMFWYRQDPGLGLRLIYFSYDVKMKEKGDIPEGYSVSREKKERFSLILESASTNQTSMYLCASRGLAGGYNEQFFGPGTRLTVL.